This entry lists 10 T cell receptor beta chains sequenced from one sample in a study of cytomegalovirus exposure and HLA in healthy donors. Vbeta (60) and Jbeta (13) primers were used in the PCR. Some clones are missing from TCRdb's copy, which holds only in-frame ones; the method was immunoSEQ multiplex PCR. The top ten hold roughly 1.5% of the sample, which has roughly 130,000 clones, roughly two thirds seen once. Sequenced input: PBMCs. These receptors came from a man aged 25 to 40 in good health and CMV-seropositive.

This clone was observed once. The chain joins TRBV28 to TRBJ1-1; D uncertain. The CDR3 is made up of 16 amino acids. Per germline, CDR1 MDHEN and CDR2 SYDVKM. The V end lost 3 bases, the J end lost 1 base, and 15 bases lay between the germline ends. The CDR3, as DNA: TGTGCCAGCAGTTTGCGGTACCCTGCGTCGAACACTGAAGCTTTCTTT. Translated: CASSLRYPASNTEAFF.

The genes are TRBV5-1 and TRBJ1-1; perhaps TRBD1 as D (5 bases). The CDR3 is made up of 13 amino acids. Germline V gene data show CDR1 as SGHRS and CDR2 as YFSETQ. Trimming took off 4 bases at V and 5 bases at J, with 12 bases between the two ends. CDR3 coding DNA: TGCGCCAGCAGCCCAGGGTGGGGAACTGAAGCTTTCTTT. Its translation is CASSPGWGTEAFF.

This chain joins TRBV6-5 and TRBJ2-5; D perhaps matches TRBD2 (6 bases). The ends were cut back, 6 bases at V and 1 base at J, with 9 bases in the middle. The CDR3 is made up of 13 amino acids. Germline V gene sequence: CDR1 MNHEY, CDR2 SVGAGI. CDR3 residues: CASRRTIQETQYF. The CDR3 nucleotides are TGTGCCAGCAGAAGGACTATCCAAGAGACCCAGTACTTC.

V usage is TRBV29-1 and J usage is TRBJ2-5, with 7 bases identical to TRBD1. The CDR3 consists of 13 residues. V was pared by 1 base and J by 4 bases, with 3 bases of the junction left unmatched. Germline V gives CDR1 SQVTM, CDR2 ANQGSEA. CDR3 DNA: TGCAGCGTTGAAGGGGGGACAGTAGAGACCCAGTACTTC. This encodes CSVEGGTVETQYF.

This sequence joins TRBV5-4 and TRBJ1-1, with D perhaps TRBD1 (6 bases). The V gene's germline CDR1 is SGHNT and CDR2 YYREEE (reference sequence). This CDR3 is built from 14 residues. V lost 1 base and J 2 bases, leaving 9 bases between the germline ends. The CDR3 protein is CASSLYRANTEAFF. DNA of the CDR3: TGTGCCAGCAGCTTGTACAGGGCTAACACTGAAGCTTTCTTT.

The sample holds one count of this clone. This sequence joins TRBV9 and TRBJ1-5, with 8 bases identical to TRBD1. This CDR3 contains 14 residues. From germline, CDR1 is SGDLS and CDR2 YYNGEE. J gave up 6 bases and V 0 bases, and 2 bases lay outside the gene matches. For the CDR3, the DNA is TGTGCCAGCAGCGTAGGACAGGGGACTCAGCCCCAGCATTTT. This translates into CASSVGQGTQPQHF.

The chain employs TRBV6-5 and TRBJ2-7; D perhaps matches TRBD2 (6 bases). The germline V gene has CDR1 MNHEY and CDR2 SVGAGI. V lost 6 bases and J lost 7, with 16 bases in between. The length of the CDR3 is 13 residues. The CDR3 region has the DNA TGTGCCAGCAGCAAACGGTGGGCGGGAGAGCAGTACTTC. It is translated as CASSKRWAGEQYF.

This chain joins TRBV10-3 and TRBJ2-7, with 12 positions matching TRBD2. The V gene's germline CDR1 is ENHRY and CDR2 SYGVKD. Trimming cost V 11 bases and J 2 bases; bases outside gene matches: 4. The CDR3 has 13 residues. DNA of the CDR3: TGTGCCGCCTGGACTAGCGGGACCTACGAGCAGTACTTC. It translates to CAAWTSGTYEQYF.

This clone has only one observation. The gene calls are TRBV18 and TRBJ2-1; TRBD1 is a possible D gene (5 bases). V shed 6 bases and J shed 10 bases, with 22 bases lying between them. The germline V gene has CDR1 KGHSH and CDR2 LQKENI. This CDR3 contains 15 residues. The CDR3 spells CASSRIVGAFAEQFF. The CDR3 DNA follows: TGTGCCAGCTCCCGCATAGTTGGGGCGTTCGCGGAGCAGTTCTTC.

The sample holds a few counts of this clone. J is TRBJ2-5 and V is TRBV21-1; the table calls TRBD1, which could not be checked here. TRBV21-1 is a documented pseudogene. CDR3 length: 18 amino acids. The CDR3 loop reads CASSTRETGTGGGKTQYF. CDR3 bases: TGTGCCAGCAGCACGCGGGAGACCGGGACAGGGGGCGGAAAGACCCAGTACTTC.